These 22 T cell receptor beta chains share one sample of origin, sequenced in a study of T cell changes during pregnancy in multiple sclerosis. The assay was immunoSEQ multiplex PCR, and TCRdb's table has in-frame clones only and misses some. The repertoire includes around 57,000 clones, approximately 90% of them detected once, and 0.7% to 0.9% sits in the top ten. The sample here was peripheral blood, taken in the first trimester of pregnancy. Source of these receptors: a female donor in good health, enrolled as a control in a pregnancy study.

CDR3 sequence reads: CASSINRVAQYF. CDR3 in DNA: TGTGCCAGCAGCATCAACAGGGTTGCGCAGTATTTT. The chain links TRBV21-1 to TRBJ2-3; whether TRBD1, the table's D call, matches the DNA was not checked. TRBV21-1 is an annotated pseudogene. This CDR3 is built from 12 residues.

The chain couples TRBV9 to TRBJ2-3; D perhaps matches TRBD1 (6 bases). Germline-derived CDR1 and CDR2 are SGDLS and YYNGEE. The CDR3 length is 15 residues. The V and J ends lost 4 bases and 1 base respectively, with 13 bases between them. The CDR3 bases are TGTGCCAGCAGCAATAAAAGGACAGGCACAGATACGCAGTATTTT. This encodes CASSNKRTGTDTQYF.

This clone was detected once. Distinct nucleotide sequences in the sample also encode this CDR3. The V call is TRBV9, the J call TRBJ1-1; no reliable D call. The V end was cut by 0 bases, the J end by 4 bases, with 10 bases between. Germline loops: CDR1 SGDLS, CDR2 YYNGEE. This CDR3 has 14 amino acids. The CDR3 DNA is TGTGCCAGCAGCGTAGGAGGCGTAGGCACTGAAGCTTTCTTT. Protein: CASSVGGVGTEAFF.

V and J are TRBV11-3 and TRBJ2-1; 11 bases align to TRBD2. The CDR3 contains 17 residues. Unmatched junction bases numbered 8, after V lost 5 bases and J lost 2 bases. Germline V gene data show CDR1 as SGHNT and CDR2 as YENEEA. CDR3 sequence reads: CASSPGVSGGAYNEQFF. The CDR3 nucleotides read TGTGCCAGCAGCCCGGGGGTTAGCGGGGGGGCCTACAATGAGCAGTTCTTC.

The chain uses TRBV30 and TRBJ1-6; unclear D gene. The length of the CDR3 is 13 residues. Germline V gene data show CDR1 as GTSNPN and CDR2 as SVGIG (reference sequence). V lost 4 bases and J lost 5, with 9 bases in between. This CDR3 reads CAWMRGDNSPLHF. The DNA of the CDR3 is TGTGCCTGGATGCGAGGAGATAATTCACCCCTCCACTTT.

The chain combines TRBV7-3 with TRBJ2-6, with D possibly TRBD2 on 6 matching bases. CDR3 length: 17 residues. Trimming shortened V by 3 bases and J by 3 bases, and 15 bases separated the two germline ends. The V gene's germline CDR1 is SGHTA and CDR2 FQGTGA. The CDR3 nucleotides are TGTGCCAGCAGCTTTCACATTGGGGGAGGTGGGGCCAACGTCCTGACTTTC. Residues: CASSFHIGGGGANVLTF.

The genes are TRBV7-2 and TRBJ2-3; the match to TRBD2 covers 8 bases. The V segment lost 4 bases and the J segment 1 base; nucleotides outside the gene matches: 4. The CDR3 runs to 15 residues. Germline assignment: CDR1 SGHTA and CDR2 FQGNSA. In DNA, the CDR3 is TGTGCCAGCAGCTCCAGCGGGGGCCGCACAGATACGCAGTATTTT. This translates into CASSSSGGRTDTQYF.

The J gene is TRBJ2-2, the V gene TRBV7-6; 7 bases match TRBD1. CDR3 length equals 16 residues. Per the germline V gene, CDR1 is SGHVS and CDR2 is FNYEAQ. With V trimmed by 0 bases and J by 0 bases, 1 base remained unmatched. CDR3 protein: CASSLAGTANTGELFF. In nucleotides, the CDR3 is TGTGCCAGCAGCTTAGCCGGGACAGCGAACACCGGGGAGCTGTTTTTT. The entire variable domain, with the rest obtained from reference TRBV7-6 and TRBJ2-2, is as follows: GAGVSQSPRYKVTKRGQDVALRCDPISGHVSLYWYRQALGQGPEFLTYFNYEAQQDKSGLPNDRFSAERPEGSISTLTIQRTEQRDSAMYRCASSLAGTANTGELFFGEGSRLTVL.

This sequence joins TRBV25-1 and TRBJ2-2; D unresolved. The ends were cut back, 8 bases at V and 5 bases at J, with 9 bases in the middle. This CDR3 is 12 amino acids long. Germline loops: CDR1 MGHDK, CDR2 SYGVNS. CDR3 in amino acids: CASYTDTGELFF. The CDR3 region has the DNA TGTGCCAGCTACACAGATACCGGGGAGCTGTTTTTT.

This clone was found a few times. This sequence joins TRBV7-9 and TRBJ1-6, with a possible D match to TRBD1 (6 bases). V was trimmed by 5 bases and J by 2 bases, leaving 16 bases between them. Looked up from germline, CDR1 is SEHNR and CDR2 is FQNEAQ (reference sequence). This CDR3 has 17 residues. CDR3 in amino acids: CASSPTRRGTYNSPLHF. CDR3 DNA: TGTGCCAGCAGCCCGACACGCAGGGGCACCTATAATTCACCCCTCCACTTT.

In DNA form, the CDR3 reads TGCGCCAGCAGCTTAAGCGCGAACACCGGGGAGCTGTTTTTT. Protein: CASSLSANTGELFF. The rearrangement uses TRBV5-1 and TRBJ2-2; D not certain. The V gene lost 2 bases and the J gene lost 0 bases, with 5 bases spanning the gap. Germline assignment: CDR1 SGHRS and CDR2 YFSETQ. The CDR3 extends over 14 amino acids.

Details on this clone: The CDR3 ends on some other residue instead of the conserved phenylalanine or tryptophan, so this is likely a read error. The chain couples TRBV5-6 to TRBJ1-2, with 9 positions matching TRBD1. J gave up 7 bases and V 4 bases, and 8 bases lay outside the gene matches. Germline V gene lookup returns CDR1 SGHDT and CDR2 YYEEEE. This CDR3 comprises 14 residues. The CDR3 loop reads CASSRQGGRGGYTL. CDR3 coding DNA: TGTGCCAGCAGCCGACAGGGGGGCCGCGGTGGCTACACCCTC.

The V and J genes are TRBV7-9 and TRBJ1-2; TRBD1 aligns across 9 bases. Unmatched junction bases numbered 5, after V lost 3 bases and J lost 6 bases. The CDR3 has 14 residues. Germline lookup yields CDR1 SEHNR and CDR2 FQNEAQ (reference sequence). For the CDR3, the DNA is TGTGCCAGCAGCTTGGCCGGGACAGGGAATGGCTACACCTTC. Its translation: CASSLAGTGNGYTF.

The genes are TRBV11-2 and TRBJ1-1; D uncertain. Trimming took 0 bases from V and 1 from J, leaving 24 bases between them. The CDR3 runs 20 residues. Germline V gene lookup returns CDR1 SGHAT and CDR2 FQNNGV. CDR3 sequence: CASSLEAGIPSGNRNTEAFF. CDR3 in DNA: TGTGCCAGCAGCTTAGAGGCAGGTATCCCAAGTGGTAATAGGAACACTGAAGCTTTCTTT.

V is TRBV10-3 and J is TRBJ1-2, with 9 bases lining up with TRBD1. The CDR3 has 18 residues. Germline CDR1 is ENHRY and CDR2 is SYGVKD. Losses at the gene ends were 0 bases for V and 3 bases for J; bases not matched to a gene: 11. This chain's CDR3 is CAISESTGTGSGYYGYTF. CDR3 coding DNA: TGTGCCATCAGTGAGTCAACGGGGACAGGGTCGGGGTACTATGGCTACACCTTC.

This clone was seen once. The chain is built from TRBV11-2 and TRBJ1-4, with 10 nucleotides matching TRBD1. This CDR3 has 17 residues. Unmatched junction bases numbered 2, after V lost 0 bases and J lost 1 base. CDR1 is SGHAT, CDR2 FQNNGV, per germline. The CDR3 DNA follows: TGTGCCAGCAGCTTAGAAGGACAGGGGGTAACTAATGAAAAACTGTTTTTT. Translation gives CASSLEGQGVTNEKLFF.

In regard to this clone: Other DNA sequences in this sample translate to the same CDR3. CDR3 sequence reads: CASSVAGLSGNTIYF. CDR3 sequence (DNA): TGTGCCAGCAGCGTAGCGGGGTTGTCCGGAAACACCATATATTTT. This sequence joins TRBV9 and TRBJ1-3; D gene uncertain. CDR3 length equals 15 residues. Germline-derived CDR1 and CDR2 are SGDLS and YYNGEE. V dropped 0 bases and J dropped 4 bases, with 11 bases sitting between them.

A few counts support this clone. This chain's CDR3 is CASPVAGKGGNTIYF. The DNA of the CDR3 is TGTGCCAGTCCCGTGGCGGGAAAAGGTGGAAACACCATATATTTT. The gene calls are TRBV19 and TRBJ1-3, with D uncertain. Deletions cut 8 bases from V and 3 bases from J, with 17 bases between. The CDR3 has 15 amino acids. The V gene's germline CDR1 is LNHDA and CDR2 SQIVND (reference sequence).

The rearrangement links TRBV15 to TRBJ1-1; 8 bases are shared with TRBD1. Germline loops: CDR1 LNHNV, CDR2 YYDKDF (reference sequence). This CDR3 comprises 14 residues. The ends lost 3 bases at V and 10 bases at J; junction bases unmatched: 10. DNA for the CDR3: TGTGCCACCAGCAGGGACAGGGAGCCCTCGATAGCTTTCTTT. Residues: CATSRDREPSIAFF.

The V call is TRBV14, the J call TRBJ2-7; D is possibly TRBD1 (5 bases). The length of the CDR3 is 14 residues. Trimming removed 1 base from V and 6 bases from J, with 13 bases in between. The V gene's germline CDR1 is SGHDN and CDR2 FVKESK. The CDR3 sequence: CASSQVRRDGEQYF. The CDR3 DNA follows: TGTGCCAGCAGCCAAGTTCGCAGGGATGGCGAGCAGTACTTC.

The rearrangement links TRBV7-3 to TRBJ1-1; D is undetermined. Germline CDR1 SGHTA, CDR2 FQGTGA. This CDR3 comprises 15 residues. Trimming removed 4 bases at V and 2 bases at J, with 14 bases between. The CDR3 nucleotides read TGTGCCAGCAGCTCTCTTCCGACTGGAAACACTGAAGCTTTCTTT. Its protein is CASSSLPTGNTEAFF.

This clone was seen only once. The CDR3 spells CASSLEAGIGNTIYF. CDR3 nucleotides: TGTGCCAGCAGCTTAGAGGCGGGAATTGGAAACACCATATATTTT. V is TRBV7-2 and J is TRBJ1-3, with unresolved D. CDR3 length: 15 residues. With 1 base removed from V and 3 bases from J, the gap between germline ends came to 10 bases. Germline-derived CDR1 and CDR2 are SGHTA and FQGNSA.